This TCR beta chain comes out of a study of CD8+ T cells in alopecia areata. On the study more broadly: Those receiving the skin were roughly 7-10-week-old female C3H/HeJ mice, whose grafts came from approximately 6-13-month-old C3H/HeJ donors with spontaneous alopecia.

Study-wide findings and caveats: With patients, TCR sharing proved less clear than in mice, a difference possibly related to HLA. In lesional scalp, particularly from alopecia totalis/universalis, clonality was higher than in normal scalp. When scalp samples are sequenced, resident alphabeta T cells of normal skin are also captured.

RNA extraction and reverse transcription yielded cDNA as sequencing template. The data were produced by immunoSEQ multiplex PCR, yet TCRdb's version contains in-frame clones alone and is incomplete. The sample holds roughly 260,000 clones, and no clone turns up only once. A note on this clone: Its antigen is not known. Gene names and germline match the mouse.

Markers including CD4, CD8alpha, NKG2D and NKG2ACE guided sorting of pooled cutaneous lymph node cells. The sample comprised CD4+ T cells sorted from a lymph node. The source is a C3H/HeJ mouse with alopecia areata. For this mouse line, the MHC haplotype is H2-k.

The CDR3 region is CASSRPGGVYAEQFF. CDR3 DNA (partial): TGTGCTAGCAGTAGACCTGGGGGGGTTTATGCT. This chain joins TRBV17 and TRBJ2-1; 9 nucleotides agree with TRBD2. The CDR3 extends 4 residues past the end of the read, so its final part is completed from the germline J gene. Germline CDR1 reads MNHDT; CDR2 reads YYDKIL. V trimming: 2 bases; J trimming: 4 bases; junction bases outside the gene matches: 3. This CDR3 contains 15 residues.